One T cell receptor beta chain is described in this entry. Only in-frame clones appear in the TCRdb table, and some are missing; sequencing was by immunoSEQ multiplex PCR. The table includes 150,000 to 250,000 clones, less than 95% detected once. This entry is derived from a study of blood T cell repertoires in COVID-19. Study information: The United States, Italy and Spain were the sources of the acute and convalescent COVID-19 samples. T cells, B-cell-depleted T cells, or PBMCs supplied cDNA or gDNA.

Germline CDR1 and CDR2: LNHDA and SQIVND (reference sequence). CDR3 length: 17 residues. V gave up 3 bases and J gave up 4 bases, with 16 bases separating them. The clonotype comes from a man in his thirties or forties with COVID-19, enrolled during active disease. Sequencing was done on a sample of peripheral blood. The chain is built from TRBV19 and TRBJ1-6; D ambiguous. CDR3 loop: CASSISLAEGYNSPLHF. CDR3 bases: TGTGCCAGTAGTATCAGTTTGGCGGAGGGATATAATTCACCCCTCCACTTT.